This entry lists 4 T cell receptor beta chains sequenced from one sample in a study of cytomegalovirus exposure and HLA in healthy donors. PCR primers comprised 60 Vbeta and 13 Jbeta primers. Profiling relied on immunoSEQ multiplex PCR, and the TCRdb table lists in-frame clones only, not all of them. The sample includes about 190,000 clones, approximately 84% seen only once; the top ten take 2% to 3%. Sequencing was performed on PBMCs. The receptors were sampled from a woman aged 45-65 years in good health and CMV-seropositive.

CDR3 loop: CSVPGLALYEQYF. The CDR3 DNA sequence: TGCAGCGTCCCGGGACTAGCGCTTTACGAGCAGTACTTC. The rearrangement joins TRBV29-1 to TRBJ2-7; TRBD2 agrees at 10 bases. The germline V gene encodes CDR1 SQVTM and CDR2 ANQGSEA. V was clipped by 6 bases and J by 4 bases; unmatched bases: 6. This CDR3 spans 13 amino acids.

The rearrangement joins TRBV29-1 to TRBJ2-2; D is possibly TRBD1 (6 bases). Trimming took off 4 bases at V and 0 bases at J, with 9 bases between the two ends. The CDR3 extends over 14 amino acids. Germline V gives CDR1 SQVTM, CDR2 ANQGSEA. The CDR3 DNA is TGCAGCGTTGTGGGGACATCGAACACCGGGGAGCTGTTTTTT. Residues: CSVVGTSNTGELFF.

The chain has TRBV28 and TRBJ2-3; tentatively, D is TRBD2 (7 bases). CDR1 is MDHEN and CDR2 is SYDVKM in the germline V gene. The CDR3 runs 16 residues. V lost 3 bases and J lost 5, with 18 bases in between. CDR3 residues: CASSFPRRGAGDTQYF. For the CDR3, the DNA is TGTGCCAGCAGTTTCCCCCGACGGGGGGCTGGAGATACGCAGTATTTT.

J is TRBJ2-5 and V is TRBV5-1; 10 positions agree with TRBD2. With 2 bases clipped from V and 5 bases from J, the junction kept 6 bases outside the gene matches. The V gene's germline CDR1 is SGHRS and CDR2 YFSETQ. This CDR3 region has 15 residues. The CDR3 spells CASSLGAGGLETQYF. CDR3 DNA sequence: TGCGCCAGCAGCTTAGGAGCGGGGGGGCTGGAGACCCAGTACTTC.